Listed here are 26 T cell receptor beta chains from one sample, sequenced in a study of shared clonotypes between healthy human individuals. Profiling relied on immunoSEQ multiplex PCR, and the TCRdb table lists in-frame clones only, not all of them. The table includes 2,500,000 or so clones, more than 85% detected once. Sequencing was carried out using naive CD4+ T cells from PBMCs. Stated subset: CD45RA+ positively selected. These receptors came from a man aged 18 to 30 in good health. Some clones in this sample may be carry-over from other donors' samples.

This chain joins TRBV5-1 and TRBJ2-3; D is unclear. There are 15 residues in the CDR3. Germline V gives CDR1 SGHRS, CDR2 YFSETQ. V was clipped by 3 bases and J by 0 bases, with 11 bases between them. The CDR3 protein is CASSSRTYSTDTQYF. The CDR3 nucleotides read TGCGCCAGCAGCTCCAGGACGTACAGCACAGATACGCAGTATTTT.

Comments on this clone: The identical CDR3 is also encoded by other nucleotide sequences in the sample. This chain joins TRBV18 and TRBJ1-5; 10 bases match TRBD1. The CDR3 has 14 residues. Looked up from germline, CDR1 is KGHSH and CDR2 is LQKENI. The V segment lost 6 bases and the J segment 1 base; nucleotides outside the gene matches: 0. CDR3 amino acids: CASSGQGSNQPQHF. The CDR3, as DNA: TGTGCCAGCTCGGGACAGGGGAGCAATCAGCCCCAGCATTTT.

The V and J genes are TRBV2 and TRBJ1-2; 10 bases fit TRBD1. The trim removed 6 bases at V and 4 bases at J, leaving 8 bases unmatched. Germline V gene sequence: CDR1 SNHLY, CDR2 FYNNEI. This CDR3 has 15 residues. The CDR3: CASSATRTGGYGYTF. The DNA of the CDR3 is TGTGCCAGCAGCGCGACCCGGACAGGGGGCTATGGCTACACCTTC.

Worth noting for this clone: The identical CDR3 is also encoded by other nucleotide sequences in the sample. V gene TRBV5-4 combines with J gene TRBJ2-5; weak D call: TRBD1 (6 bases). Trimming took off 4 bases at V and 5 bases at J, with 12 bases between the two ends. There are 13 residues in the CDR3. The germline gives CDR1 SGHNT, CDR2 YYREEE (reference sequence). The CDR3 reads CASSLRGEETQYF. DNA of the CDR3: TGTGCCAGCAGCCTCAGGGGCGAGGAGACCCAGTACTTC.

J is TRBJ2-1 and V is TRBV18, with D unclear. There are 17 residues in the CDR3. Trimming pared 2 bases from V and 5 bases from J, leaving 19 bases between. The germline CDR1 and CDR2 sequences are KGHSH and LQKENI. The CDR3 sequence is CASSPVTSYSSDNEQFF. Here the CDR3 DNA reads TGTGCCAGCTCACCAGTGACCTCATACAGCTCTGACAATGAGCAGTTCTTC. Supplemented by reference TRBV18 and TRBJ2-1, the full variable domain reads NAGVMQNPRHLVRRRGQEARLRCSPMKGHSHVYWYRQLPEEGLKFMVYLQKENIIDESGMPKERFSAEFPKEGPSILRIQQVVRGDSAAYFCASSPVTSYSSDNEQFFGPGTRLTVL.

The DNA of the CDR3 is TGCGCCAGCAGCTTGGCTGGTCCGGGGACCCAGTACTTC. This translates into CASSLAGPGTQYF. The chain has TRBV5-1 and TRBJ2-5; D is undetermined. Trimming left V 0 bases short and J 7 bases short, with 10 bases between. CDR3 length equals 13 residues. CDR1 and CDR2 from the germline V gene are SGHRS and YFSETQ.

The J gene is TRBJ1-2, the V gene TRBV28; TRBD1 is a possible D gene (6 bases). CDR1 and CDR2 (germline): MDHEN, SYDVKM. CDR3 length: 16 amino acids. Trimming left V 5 bases short and J 8 bases short, with 24 bases between. This CDR3 reads CASSPLSPQGLRGYTF. In nucleotides, the CDR3 is TGTGCCAGCAGTCCCCTGTCCCCACAGGGTCTACGGGGCTACACCTTC.

The rearrangement links TRBV30 to TRBJ1-1; D gene ambiguous. This CDR3 is 12 amino acids long. The germline V gene encodes CDR1 GTSNPN and CDR2 SVGIG (reference sequence). Trimming took 2 bases from V and 3 from J, leaving 7 bases between them. The CDR3 bases are TGTGCCTGGAGTCCGGATTACACTGAAGCTTTCTTT. As protein: CAWSPDYTEAFF.

A note on this clone: Other DNA sequences in the sample encode the same CDR3. The V call is TRBV9, the J call TRBJ2-7, with 7 positions matching TRBD2. The V and J ends lost 0 bases and 3 bases, in that order; junction bases with no gene match: 0. Germline CDR1 reads SGDLS; CDR2 reads YYNGEE. The CDR3 length is 13 residues. The CDR3 coding sequence is TGTGCCAGCAGCGTAGGGACTAGCTACGAGCAGTACTTC. Translation gives CASSVGTSYEQYF.

In this sample, this clone turned up a few times. The V call is TRBV5-1, the J call TRBJ1-1; a weak D match, TRBD1 (5 bases). This CDR3 is built from 14 residues. V was trimmed by 6 bases and J by 3 bases, leaving 15 bases between them. CDR1 is SGHRS and CDR2 is YFSETQ in the germline V gene. DNA of the CDR3: TGCGCCAGCAACGGTTTTGGGGACGACACTGAAGCTTTCTTT. Amino acids: CASNGFGDDTEAFF.

The chain has TRBV9 and TRBJ2-3, with 7 bases aligning to TRBD1. Germline CDR1 is SGDLS and CDR2 is YYNGEE. V was clipped by 1 base and J by 1 base; unmatched bases: 9. The CDR3 length is 17 residues. The CDR3 is CASSVLSGTARTDTQYF. The CDR3 bases are TGTGCCAGCAGCGTATTATCCGGGACAGCTCGCACAGATACGCAGTATTTT.

This chain joins TRBV6-1 and TRBJ2-7, with D uncertain. CDR3 length equals 11 residues. With 5 bases removed from V and 6 bases from J, the gap between germline ends came to 8 bases. Germline CDR1 and CDR2: MNHNS and SASEGT. CDR3 residues: CASSRTGEQYF. CDR3 bases: TGTGCCAGCAGTAGGACGGGCGAGCAGTACTTC.

A word on this clone: The same CDR3 arises from other DNA sequences in this sample as well. The chain is built from TRBV2 and TRBJ1-2; D not certain. This CDR3 has 13 residues. The germline V gene has CDR1 SNHLY and CDR2 FYNNEI. V lost 5 bases and J 2 bases, leaving 9 bases between the germline ends. The CDR3 bases are TGTGCCAGCAGTAAGCAGGAGAACTATGGCTACACCTTC. This gives the protein CASSKQENYGYTF. Based on the CDR3 plus reference TRBV2 and TRBJ1-2, the full variable domain is EPEVTQTPSHQVTQMGQEVILRCVPISNHLYFYWYRQILGQKVEFLVSFYNNEISEKSEIFDDQFSVERPDGSNFTLKIRSTKLEDSAMYFCASSKQENYGYTFGSGTRLTVV.

The genes are TRBV27 and TRBJ2-6, with 7 bases aligning to TRBD1. J lost 2 bases, V lost 6 bases, and 10 bases had no gene match. Per germline, CDR1 MNHEY and CDR2 SMNVEV (reference sequence). The CDR3 contains 17 residues. CDR3 coding DNA: TGTGCCAGCAGAGATCAGGGGGTTCGTGCTGGGGCCAACGTCCTGACTTTC. This encodes CASRDQGVRAGANVLTF.

Of note for this clone: Within the sample, other DNA sequences also encode this same CDR3. This rearrangement joins TRBV7-2 to TRBJ1-5; D is undetermined. Germline V gene data show CDR1 as SGHTA and CDR2 as FQGNSA. The length of the CDR3 is 14 residues. V lost 2 bases, J lost 1 base, and 6 bases lay in between. DNA of the CDR3: TGTGCCAGCAGCTTACTAGGAAGCAATCAGCCCCAGCATTTT. The encoded protein is CASSLLGSNQPQHF.

The J gene is TRBJ2-1, the V gene TRBV28; D unresolved. V was pared by 6 bases and J by 10 bases, with 13 bases between. CDR1 MDHEN and CDR2 SYDVKM come from the germline V gene. The CDR3 extends over 12 amino acids. The CDR3, as DNA: TGTGCCAGCAGCACAGTGTTGAACGAGCAGTTCTTC. It specifies CASSTVLNEQFF. Looking up the rest from reference TRBV28 and TRBJ2-1 gives the full variable domain: DVKVTQSSRYLVKRTGEKVFLECVQDMDHENMFWYRQDPGLGLRLIYFSYDVKMKEKGDIPEGYSVSREKKERFSLILESASTNQTSMYLCASSTVLNEQFFGPGTRLTVL.

This clone occurred a few times. V and J are TRBV5-1 and TRBJ1-5; D gene unclear. The CDR3 is made up of 15 amino acids. Germline V gives CDR1 SGHRS, CDR2 YFSETQ. Trimming pared 0 bases from V and 1 base from J, leaving 8 bases between. The CDR3 DNA sequence: TGCGCCAGCAGCTTGGGGCCTTACAGCAATCAGCCCCAGCATTTT. Its translation: CASSLGPYSNQPQHF.

The chain recombines TRBV27 with TRBJ2-7; 7 nucleotides align to TRBD2. Germline-derived CDR1 and CDR2 are MNHEY and SMNVEV (reference sequence). Trimming removed 2 bases from V and 3 bases from J; junction bases left unmatched: 1. The CDR3 sequence is 13 residues long. The DNA of the CDR3 is TGTGCCAGCAGTTTAGGGACTAACTACGAGCAGTACTTC. This encodes CASSLGTNYEQYF.

This clone is a singleton in its sample. The V gene is TRBV28, the J gene TRBJ1-2, with 12 bases matching TRBD1. The trim removed 2 bases at V and 7 bases at J, leaving 11 bases unmatched. The CDR3 spans 17 residues. In germline, CDR1 is MDHEN, CDR2 SYDVKM. The CDR3 region is CASSLPSGQGALSGYTF. DNA for the CDR3: TGTGCCAGCAGTTTACCCTCGGGACAGGGGGCGTTATCTGGCTACACCTTC.

The V gene is TRBV11-2, the J gene TRBJ2-7; 10 nucleotides align to TRBD2. Losses at the gene ends were 1 base for V and 5 bases for J; bases not matched to a gene: 8. This CDR3 comprises 16 residues. Germline CDR1 is SGHAT and CDR2 is FQNNGV. The CDR3 nucleotides read TGTGCCAGCAGCTTAGTCTTAGCGGGAGGTTCCGACGAGCAGTACTTC. Its translation: CASSLVLAGGSDEQYF.

V is TRBV7-8 and J is TRBJ2-3, with D perhaps matching TRBD1 or TRBD2 (5 bases each). Trimming shortened V by 4 bases and J by 4 bases, and 9 bases separated the two germline ends. The CDR3 is 13 residues long. CDR1 is SGHVS, CDR2 FQNEAQ, per germline. The CDR3 DNA reads TGTGCCAGCAGCTCGGGACGACCAGATACGCAGTATTTT. It translates to CASSSGRPDTQYF.

The chain employs TRBV7-3 and TRBJ2-2; 8 bases fit TRBD2. CDR3 length: 15 residues. Germline V gene data show CDR1 as SGHTA and CDR2 as FQGTGA. The V and J ends lost 5 bases and 7 bases, in that order; junction bases with no gene match: 9. As DNA, the CDR3 is TGTGCCAGCAGCCCTAGGAGCGGGAGAAGCGGGGAGCTGTTTTTT. Protein sequence: CASSPRSGRSGELFF.

The chain joins TRBV11-2 to TRBJ2-2, with 7 nucleotides matching TRBD2. Germline V gene lookup returns CDR1 SGHAT and CDR2 FQNNGV. The CDR3 is 13 residues long. V gave up 5 bases and J gave up 7 bases; unmatched junction bases: 4. The CDR3 nucleotides read TGTGCCAGCAGCCTGGGGGGGATCGGGGAGCTGTTTTTT. The encoded protein is CASSLGGIGELFF.

V usage is TRBV6-5 and J usage is TRBJ1-2; no clear D. CDR1 is MNHEY, CDR2 SVGAGI, per germline. Trimming removed 6 bases at V and 0 bases at J, with 14 bases between. The CDR3 covers 15 residues. The CDR3 region is CASSRTHLTNYGYTF. CDR3 in DNA: TGTGCCAGCAGCCGAACCCACTTAACTAACTATGGCTACACCTTC.

This clone was observed once. J is TRBJ2-7 and V is TRBV28; D is perhaps TRBD1 (6 bases). This CDR3 is 14 amino acids long. With 2 bases removed from V and 6 bases from J, the gap between germline ends came to 14 bases. Germline CDR1 MDHEN, CDR2 SYDVKM. CDR3 sequence reads: CASSLVGQLGEQYF. The CDR3 bases are TGTGCCAGCAGTTTAGTGGGACAATTGGGCGAGCAGTACTTC.

The gene calls are TRBV7-2 and TRBJ2-3, with D uncertain. This CDR3 contains 15 residues. Per germline, CDR1 SGHTA and CDR2 FQGNSA. V was clipped by 0 bases and J by 0 bases, with 7 bases between them. The DNA for the CDR3 is TGTGCCAGCAGCTTAGCGTGGGCTAGCACAGATACGCAGTATTTT. Protein: CASSLAWASTDTQYF.